This T cell receptor beta chain was found in a study of blood T cell repertoires in COVID-19. Study at large: Nucleic acid was either cDNA or gDNA, and it came from T cells, B-cell-depleted T cells, or PBMCs.

The V gene's germline CDR1 is LGHNA and CDR2 YNFKEQ. The J segment lost 7 bases and the V segment lost 4 bases, leaving 5 bases of the junction unmatched. This CDR3 spans 13 amino acids. Data came from immunoSEQ multiplex PCR; TCRdb stores just in-frame clones and leaves some out. The sample lists under 200,000 clones, approximately 90% occurring once. Input material: peripheral blood. V is TRBV4-2 and J is TRBJ1-1; the match to TRBD1 covers 8 bases. The receptor was isolated from a man in his fifties with acute or convalescent COVID-19. The CDR3 here is CASSPDRVGEAFF. The DNA for the CDR3 is TGTGCCAGCAGCCCGGACAGGGTCGGTGAAGCTTTCTTT.